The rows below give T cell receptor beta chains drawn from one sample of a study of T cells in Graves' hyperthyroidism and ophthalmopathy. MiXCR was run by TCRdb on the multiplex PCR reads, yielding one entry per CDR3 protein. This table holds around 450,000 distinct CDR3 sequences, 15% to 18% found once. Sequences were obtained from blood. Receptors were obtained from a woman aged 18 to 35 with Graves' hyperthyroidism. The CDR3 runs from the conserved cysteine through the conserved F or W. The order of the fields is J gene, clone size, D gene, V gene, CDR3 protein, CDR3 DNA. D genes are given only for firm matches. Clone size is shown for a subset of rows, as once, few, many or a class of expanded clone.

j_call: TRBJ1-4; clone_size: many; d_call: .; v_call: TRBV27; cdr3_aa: CASKVIGREEKLFF; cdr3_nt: TGTGCCAGCAAAGTAATAGGCCGCGAGGAAAAACTGTTTTTT
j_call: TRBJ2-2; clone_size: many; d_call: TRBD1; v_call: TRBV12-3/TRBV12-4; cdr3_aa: CASSLRDRGAGELFF; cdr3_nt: TGTGCCAGCAGCCTCCGGGACAGGGGAGCCGGGGAGCTGTTTTTT
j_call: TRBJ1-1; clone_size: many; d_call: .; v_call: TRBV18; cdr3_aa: CAVRMGENTEAFF; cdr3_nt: TGTGCGGTTAGGATGGGGGAGAACACTGAAGCTTTCTTT
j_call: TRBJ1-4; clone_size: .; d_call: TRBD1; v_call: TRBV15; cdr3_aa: CATSGPGQEVATNEKLFF; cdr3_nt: TGTGCCACCAGCGGTCCAGGACAGGAAGTTGCAACTAATGAAAAACTGTTTTTT
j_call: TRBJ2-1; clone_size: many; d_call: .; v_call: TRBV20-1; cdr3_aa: CSASPSHEQFF; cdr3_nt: TGCAGTGCTAGTCCGTCGCATGAGCAGTTCTTC
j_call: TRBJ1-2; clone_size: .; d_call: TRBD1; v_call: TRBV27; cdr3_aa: CASTLSGTAPNYGYTF; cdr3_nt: TGTGCCAGCACCCTATCCGGGACAGCACCTAACTATGGCTACACCTTC
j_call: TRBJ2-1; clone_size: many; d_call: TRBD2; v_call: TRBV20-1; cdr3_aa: CSARDSQTSGFNEQFF; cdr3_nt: TGCAGTGCTAGAGATAGCCAGACTAGCGGTTTCAATGAGCAGTTCTTC
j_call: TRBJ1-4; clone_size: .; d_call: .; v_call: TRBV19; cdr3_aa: CASSLPGGHEKLFF; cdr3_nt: TGTGCCAGTAGCCTCCCGGGGGGACATGAAAAACTGTTTTTT
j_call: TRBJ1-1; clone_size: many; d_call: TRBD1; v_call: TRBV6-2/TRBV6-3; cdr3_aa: CASSNTGGNTEAFF; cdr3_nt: TGTGCCAGCAGTAATACAGGGGGGAACACTGAAGCTTTCTTT
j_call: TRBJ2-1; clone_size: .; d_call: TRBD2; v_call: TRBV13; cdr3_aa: CASSLGRGTYNEQFF; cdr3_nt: TGTGCCAGCAGCTTAGGGCGGGGGACCTACAATGAGCAGTTCTTC
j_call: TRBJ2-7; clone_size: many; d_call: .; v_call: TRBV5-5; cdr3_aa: CASSLVWGAYEQYF; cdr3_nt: TGTGCCAGCAGCTTGGTTTGGGGCGCCTACGAGCAGTACTTC
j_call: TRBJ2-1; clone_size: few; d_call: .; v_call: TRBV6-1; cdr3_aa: CASMNPAYEQFF; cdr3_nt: TGTGCCAGCATGAATCCGGCCTATGAGCAGTTCTTC
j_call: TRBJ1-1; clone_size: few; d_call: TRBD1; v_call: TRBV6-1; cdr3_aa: CASRTQGAIANTEAFF; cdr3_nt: TGTGCCAGCAGAACACAGGGGGCTATAGCGAACACTGAAGCTTTCTTT
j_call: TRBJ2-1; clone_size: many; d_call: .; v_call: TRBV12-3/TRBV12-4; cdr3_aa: CASSFPGPSSYNEQFF; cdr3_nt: TGTGCCAGCAGTTTCCCGGGACCGAGCTCCTACAATGAGCAGTTCTTC
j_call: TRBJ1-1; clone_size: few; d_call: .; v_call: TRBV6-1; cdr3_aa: CASFRGGTEAFF; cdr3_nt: TGTGCCAGTTTTAGGGGGGGCACTGAAGCTTTCTTT
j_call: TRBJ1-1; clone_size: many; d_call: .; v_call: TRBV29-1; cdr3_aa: CSGVRAPRDTEAFF; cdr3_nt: TGCAGCGGCGTCCGGGCCCCTAGGGACACTGAAGCTTTCTTT
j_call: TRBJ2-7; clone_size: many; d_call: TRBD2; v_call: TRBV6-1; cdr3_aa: CASSLTGLLSYEQYF; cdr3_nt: TGTGCCAGCAGCCTTACGGGACTATTATCCTACGAGCAGTACTTC
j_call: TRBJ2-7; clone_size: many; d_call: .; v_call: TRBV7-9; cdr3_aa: CASSFVSYEQYF; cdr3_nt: TGTGCCAGCAGCTTCGTCTCCTACGAGCAGTACTTC
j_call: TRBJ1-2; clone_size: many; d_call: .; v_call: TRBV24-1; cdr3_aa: CATSGTASYGYTF; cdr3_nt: TGTGCCACCTCTGGGACGGCTTCCTATGGCTACACCTTC
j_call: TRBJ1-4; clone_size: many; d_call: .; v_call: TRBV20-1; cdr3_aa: CSASLGNEKLFF; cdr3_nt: TGCAGTGCTAGCTTAGGTAACGAAAAACTGTTTTTT
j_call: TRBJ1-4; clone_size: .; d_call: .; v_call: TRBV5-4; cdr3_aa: CASSTGSNEKLFF; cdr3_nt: TGTGCCAGCAGCACGGGATCCAATGAAAAACTGTTTTTT
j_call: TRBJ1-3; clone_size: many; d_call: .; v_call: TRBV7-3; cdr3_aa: CASSEGRSYSGNTIYF; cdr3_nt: TGTGCCAGCAGCGAGGGACGCAGCTACTCTGGAAACACCATATATTTT
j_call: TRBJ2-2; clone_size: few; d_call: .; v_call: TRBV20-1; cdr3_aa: CSARGFTGELFF; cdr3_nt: TGCAGTGCCCGCGGGTTCACCGGGGAGCTGTTTTTT
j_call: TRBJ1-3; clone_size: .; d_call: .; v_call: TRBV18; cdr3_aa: CASSPEGNTIYF; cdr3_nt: TGTGCCAGCTCACCGGAAGGAAACACCATATATTTT
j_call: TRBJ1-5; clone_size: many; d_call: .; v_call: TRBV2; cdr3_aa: CASSVRLGQGNQPQHF; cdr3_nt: TGTGCCAGCAGTGTGCGCTTGGGACAAGGGAATCAGCCCCAGCATTTT
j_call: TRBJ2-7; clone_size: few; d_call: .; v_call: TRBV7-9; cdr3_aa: CASSLDGGGDEQYF; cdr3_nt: TGTGCCAGCAGCTTAGATGGGGGCGGGGACGAGCAGTACTTC
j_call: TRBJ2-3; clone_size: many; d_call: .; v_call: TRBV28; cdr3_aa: CASRQTVYRDTQYF; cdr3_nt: TGTGCCAGCAGGCAGACCGTCTATCGGGATACGCAGTATTTT
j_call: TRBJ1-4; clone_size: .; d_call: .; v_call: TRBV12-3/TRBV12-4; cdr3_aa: CASSRDSAEKLFF; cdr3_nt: TGTGCCAGCAGTCGCGACAGTGCTGAAAAACTGTTTTTT
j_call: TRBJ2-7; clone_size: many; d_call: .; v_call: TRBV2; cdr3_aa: CASSQGWTYEQYF; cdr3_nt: TGTGCCAGCAGCCAGGGTTGGACCTACGAGCAGTACTTC
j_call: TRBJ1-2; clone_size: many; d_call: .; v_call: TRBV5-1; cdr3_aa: CASRWAGANYGYTF; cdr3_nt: TGCGCCAGCAGATGGGCAGGAGCTAACTATGGCTACACCTTC
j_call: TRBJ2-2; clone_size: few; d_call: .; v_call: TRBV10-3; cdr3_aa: CAISESGGPTGELFF; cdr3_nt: TGTGCCATCAGTGAGTCCGGGGGGCCCACCGGGGAGCTGTTTTTT
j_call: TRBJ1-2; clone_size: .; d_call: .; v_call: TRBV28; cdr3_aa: CASSLESGATYGYTF; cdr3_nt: TGTGCCAGCAGTTTGGAGTCGGGGGCAACCTATGGCTACACCTTC